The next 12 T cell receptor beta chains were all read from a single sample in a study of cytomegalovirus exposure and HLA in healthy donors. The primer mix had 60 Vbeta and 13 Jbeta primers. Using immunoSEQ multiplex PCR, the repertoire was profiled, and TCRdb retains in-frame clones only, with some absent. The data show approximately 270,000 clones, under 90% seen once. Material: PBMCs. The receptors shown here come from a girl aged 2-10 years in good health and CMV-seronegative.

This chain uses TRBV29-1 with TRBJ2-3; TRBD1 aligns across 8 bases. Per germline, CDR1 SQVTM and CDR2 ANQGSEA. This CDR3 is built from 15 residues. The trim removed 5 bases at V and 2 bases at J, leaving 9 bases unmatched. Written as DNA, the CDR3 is TGCAGCGTTCTCCGGGGACAGGCCCTCACAGATACGCAGTATTTT. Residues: CSVLRGQALTDTQYF.

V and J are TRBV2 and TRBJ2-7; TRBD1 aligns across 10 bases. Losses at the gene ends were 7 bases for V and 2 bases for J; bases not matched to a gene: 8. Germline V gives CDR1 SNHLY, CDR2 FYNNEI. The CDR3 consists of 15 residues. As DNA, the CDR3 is TGTGCCAGCAAGAGAGGGACAGGGGAAGCCTACGAGCAGTACTTC. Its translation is CASKRGTGEAYEQYF.

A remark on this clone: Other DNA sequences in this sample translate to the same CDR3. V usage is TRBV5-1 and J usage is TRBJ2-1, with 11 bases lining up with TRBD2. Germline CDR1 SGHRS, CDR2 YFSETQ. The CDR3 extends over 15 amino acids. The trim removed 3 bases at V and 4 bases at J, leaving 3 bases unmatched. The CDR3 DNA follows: TGCGCCAGCAGCTCCGGGACTAGCGGATACAATGAGCAGTTCTTC. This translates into CASSSGTSGYNEQFF.

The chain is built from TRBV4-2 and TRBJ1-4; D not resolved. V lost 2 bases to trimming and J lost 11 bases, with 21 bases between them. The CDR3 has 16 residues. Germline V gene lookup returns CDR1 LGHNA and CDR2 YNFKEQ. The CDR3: CASSQSEAALSGKLFF. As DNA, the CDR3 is TGTGCCAGCAGCCAAAGCGAAGCGGCCCTTTCCGGGAAACTGTTTTTT.

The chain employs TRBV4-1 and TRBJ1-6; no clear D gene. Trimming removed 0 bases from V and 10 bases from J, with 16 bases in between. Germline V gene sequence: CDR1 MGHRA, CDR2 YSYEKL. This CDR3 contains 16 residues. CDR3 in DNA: TGCGCCAGCAGCCAAGATGGTTTGGTCCGGTCATCACCCCTCCACTTT. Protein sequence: CASSQDGLVRSSPLHF.

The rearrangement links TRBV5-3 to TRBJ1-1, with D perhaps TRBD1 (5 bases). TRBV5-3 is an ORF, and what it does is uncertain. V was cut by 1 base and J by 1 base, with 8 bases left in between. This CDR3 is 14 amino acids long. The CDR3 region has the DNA TGTGCCAGAAGCTTGCCTACAGGGAACACTGAAGCTTTCTTT. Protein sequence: CARSLPTGNTEAFF.

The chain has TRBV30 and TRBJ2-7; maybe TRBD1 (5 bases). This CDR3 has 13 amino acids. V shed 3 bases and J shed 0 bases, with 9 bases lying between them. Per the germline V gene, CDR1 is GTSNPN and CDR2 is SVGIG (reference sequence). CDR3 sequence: CAWSRALSYEQYF. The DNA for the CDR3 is TGTGCCTGGAGCAGGGCGCTCTCCTACGAGCAGTACTTC.

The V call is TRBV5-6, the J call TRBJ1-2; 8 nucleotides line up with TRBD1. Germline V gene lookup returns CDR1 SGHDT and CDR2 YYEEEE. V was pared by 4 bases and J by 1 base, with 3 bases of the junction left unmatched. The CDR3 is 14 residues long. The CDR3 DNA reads TGTGCCAGCAGCGTGACAGGGGTTAACTATGGCTACACCTTC. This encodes CASSVTGVNYGYTF.

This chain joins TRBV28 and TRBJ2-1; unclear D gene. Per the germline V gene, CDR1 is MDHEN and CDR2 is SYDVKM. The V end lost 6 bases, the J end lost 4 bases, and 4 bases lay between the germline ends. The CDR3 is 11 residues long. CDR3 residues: CASSGYNEQFF. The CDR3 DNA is TGTGCCAGCAGCGGTTACAATGAGCAGTTCTTC.

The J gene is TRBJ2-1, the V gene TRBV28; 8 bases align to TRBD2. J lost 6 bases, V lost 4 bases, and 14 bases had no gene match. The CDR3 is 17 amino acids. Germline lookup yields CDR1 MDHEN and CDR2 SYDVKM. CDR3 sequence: CASSSPSWSGSGNEQFF. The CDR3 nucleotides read TGTGCCAGCAGTTCTCCCTCTTGGAGCGGGAGCGGCAATGAGCAGTTCTTC.

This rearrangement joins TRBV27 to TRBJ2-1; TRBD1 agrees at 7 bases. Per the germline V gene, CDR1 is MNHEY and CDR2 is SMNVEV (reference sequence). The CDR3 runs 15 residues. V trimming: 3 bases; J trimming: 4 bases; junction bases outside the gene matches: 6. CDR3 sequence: CASSFSTGIYNEQFF. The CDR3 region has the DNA TGTGCCAGCAGTTTCTCGACAGGGATTTACAATGAGCAGTTCTTC.

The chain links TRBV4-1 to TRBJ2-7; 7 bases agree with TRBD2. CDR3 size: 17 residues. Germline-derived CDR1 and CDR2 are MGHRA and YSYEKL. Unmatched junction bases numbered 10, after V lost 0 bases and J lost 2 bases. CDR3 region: CASSQDSVGGSTYEQYF. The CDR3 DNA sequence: TGCGCCAGCAGCCAAGATTCGGTTGGCGGGAGTACCTACGAGCAGTACTTC.